The next 22 T cell receptor beta chains were all read from a single sample in a study of shared clonotypes between healthy human individuals. TCRdb's table, derived via immunoSEQ multiplex PCR, lists solely in-frame clones and lacks some. The repertoire holds roughly 700,000 clones, with around 67% as singletons. Sequences were obtained from memory CD4+ T cells sorted from blood. Subset described: CD45RA-negative fraction. The receptor source for this set is a woman in her 30s in good health.

The chain joins TRBV28 to TRBJ2-6, with a weak D call TRBD1 (6 bases). The germline V and J ends were trimmed by 4 bases and 0 bases, with 13 bases remaining between them. The germline CDR1 and CDR2 sequences are MDHEN and SYDVKM. The CDR3 extends over 17 amino acids. This CDR3 is CASSSKTGLSGANVLTF. DNA for the CDR3: TGTGCCAGCAGTTCAAAGACAGGCCTCTCTGGGGCCAACGTCCTGACTTTC. Combining the CDR3 with reference TRBV28 and TRBJ2-6 gives the whole variable domain DVKVTQSSRYLVKRTGEKVFLECVQDMDHENMFWYRQDPGLGLRLIYFSYDVKMKEKGDIPEGYSVSREKKERFSLILESASTNQTSMYLCASSSKTGLSGANVLTFGAGSRLTVL.

With regard to this clone: Other DNA variants within this sample encode the same CDR3. The gene calls are TRBV6-1 and TRBJ1-5, with D possibly TRBD1 on 5 matching bases. The germline gives CDR1 MNHNS, CDR2 SASEGT. Trimming took off 6 bases at V and 0 bases at J, with 9 bases between the two ends. The CDR3 contains 14 residues. CDR3 region: CASSREYSNQPQHF. The CDR3 DNA reads as TGTGCCAGCAGCAGGGAGTATAGCAATCAGCCCCAGCATTTT.

This chain uses TRBV5-1 with TRBJ1-1, with D hard to call. The ends were cut back, 5 bases at V and 0 bases at J, with 8 bases in the middle. The CDR3 is 13 amino acids. Germline CDR1 reads SGHRS; CDR2 reads YFSETQ. CDR3 in DNA: TGCGCCAGCAGGCGAGACATGAACACTGAAGCTTTCTTT. Translating it yields CASRRDMNTEAFF.

The chain employs TRBV10-3 and TRBJ2-3; 7 bases fit TRBD1. The germline gives CDR1 ENHRY, CDR2 SYGVKD. Unmatched junction bases numbered 7, after V lost 10 bases and J lost 3 bases. The CDR3 contains 13 residues. The chain's CDR3 is CANAGQETDTQYF. As DNA, the CDR3 is TGTGCCAACGCCGGACAGGAGACAGATACGCAGTATTTT.

This clone showed up just a few times. The chain combines TRBV7-8 with TRBJ2-1; D ambiguous. Per germline, CDR1 SGHVS and CDR2 FQNEAQ. CDR3 length equals 16 residues. Trimming cost V 5 bases and J 1 base, with 15 bases left between them. CDR3 sequence reads: CASSREVPASYNEQFF. The CDR3 coding sequence is TGTGCCAGCAGCCGCGAAGTCCCCGCGTCCTACAATGAGCAGTTCTTC. Based on the CDR3 plus reference TRBV7-8 and TRBJ2-1, the full variable domain is GAGVSQSPRYKVAKRGQDVALRCDPISGHVSLFWYQQALGQGPEFLTYFQNEAQLDKSGLPSDRFFAERPEGSVSTLKIQRTQQEDSAVYLCASSREVPASYNEQFFGPGTRLTVL.

The rearrangement links TRBV28 to TRBJ2-7; no clear D gene. The CDR3 has 12 residues. Trimming removed 6 bases from V and 0 bases from J, with 6 bases in between. CDR1 and CDR2 from the germline V gene are MDHEN and SYDVKM. Here the CDR3 reads CASRTTSYEQYF. The CDR3 nucleotides are TGTGCCAGCAGGACCACCTCCTACGAGCAGTACTTC.

The genes are TRBV14 and TRBJ2-4, with 8 bases aligning to TRBD1. The germline V gene encodes CDR1 SGHDN and CDR2 FVKESK. The CDR3 is made up of 15 amino acids. Trimming took 4 bases from V and 3 from J; bases not matched to a gene: 5. CDR3 protein: CASSPTGAGKNIQYF. The CDR3 DNA follows: TGTGCCAGCAGCCCGACAGGGGCTGGCAAAAACATTCAGTACTTC. Supplemented by reference TRBV14 and TRBJ2-4, the full variable domain reads EAGVTQFPSHSVIEKGQTVTLRCDPISGHDNLYWYRRVMGKEIKFLLHFVKESKQDESGMPNNRFLAERTGGTYSTLKVQPAELEDSGVYFCASSPTGAGKNIQYFGAGTRLSVL.

This rearrangement joins TRBV19 to TRBJ2-5; 11 bases agree with TRBD2. CDR1 is LNHDA, CDR2 SQIVND, per germline (reference sequence). J gave up 2 bases and V 5 bases, and 7 bases lay outside the gene matches. CDR3 length equals 16 residues. CDR3 bases: TGTGCCAGTAGTCCCCGGGTAGCGGGAGGGCAAGAGACCCAGTACTTC. Translated: CASSPRVAGGQETQYF.

This clone has only a few counts. This chain uses TRBV1 with TRBJ2-3; the table's D gene call, TRBD2, was not cross checked with the DNA. TRBV1 counts as a pseudogene. This CDR3 spans 16 amino acids. The CDR3 spells CTSSQKTSERTDTQYF. CDR3 in DNA: TGCACCAGCAGCCAGAAAACTAGCGAACGCACAGATACGCAGTATTTT.

This clone was counted a few times. The identical CDR3 is also encoded by other nucleotide sequences in the sample. The chain joins TRBV10-3 to TRBJ1-1; D is uncertain. Trimming left V 3 bases short and J 4 bases short, with 12 bases between. CDR1 is ENHRY and CDR2 is SYGVKD in the germline V gene. This CDR3 comprises 14 residues. The CDR3 region has the DNA TGTGCCATCAGTGAAGTAGGGCCGGGCACTGAAGCTTTCTTT. Its protein product is CAISEVGPGTEAFF.

The J gene is TRBJ2-5, the V gene TRBV18; the D call may be TRBD1 or TRBD2 (5 bases each). V gave up 10 bases and J gave up 2 bases, with 14 bases separating them. The CDR3 sequence is 13 residues long. Germline values: CDR1 KGHSH, CDR2 LQKENI. This CDR3 is CATFRGRQETQYF. Here the CDR3 DNA reads TGTGCCACCTTCCGGGGCAGACAAGAGACCCAGTACTTC.

V is TRBV19 and J is TRBJ1-5; D uncertain. The V and J ends lost 0 bases and 11 bases respectively, with 14 bases between them. Germline V gene data show CDR1 as LNHDA and CDR2 as SQIVND (reference sequence). The length of the CDR3 is 14 residues. The CDR3 here is CASSIDRSYSAQHF. DNA of the CDR3: TGTGCCAGTAGTATAGATCGAAGTTACTCGGCCCAGCATTTT.

The gene calls are TRBV11-1 and TRBJ2-1; 10 bases line up with TRBD2. Trimming at V came to 5 bases and at J to 8 bases, leaving 6 bases not matched to a gene. Germline V gene sequence: CDR1 SGHAT, CDR2 FQDESV (reference sequence). This CDR3 has 14 residues. CDR3 DNA: TGTGCCAGCAGCGATCCTAGCGGGAGCGATGAGCAGTTCTTC. Protein product: CASSDPSGSDEQFF.

The V and J genes are TRBV7-9 and TRBJ2-7; no definite D call. V was pared by 7 bases and J by 5 bases, with 12 bases between. The CDR3 contains 12 residues. Germline V gene sequence: CDR1 SEHNR, CDR2 FQNEAQ (reference sequence). CDR3 nucleotides: TGTGCCAGCAACCGAAGGGATCACGAGCAGTACTTC. Its protein is CASNRRDHEQYF.

In regard to this clone: The same CDR3 arises from other DNA sequences in this sample as well. The rearrangement links TRBV30 to TRBJ1-1, with D hard to call. Trimming left V 0 bases short and J 10 bases short, with 12 bases between. The CDR3 spans 12 residues. Germline V gives CDR1 GTSNPN, CDR2 SVGIG (reference sequence). The CDR3 nucleotides read TGTGCCTGGAGTGTAAGTAGTCTTCGAGCTTTCTTT. This translates into CAWSVSSLRAFF.

The chain joins TRBV2 to TRBJ2-3, with TRBD2 matching 11 bases. This CDR3 region has 17 residues. Trimming at V came to 6 bases and at J to 5 bases, leaving 13 bases not matched to a gene. Germline values: CDR1 SNHLY, CDR2 FYNNEI. The CDR3 is CASSIGLAGGGGDTQYF. The CDR3, as DNA: TGTGCCAGCAGCATCGGGCTAGCGGGAGGAGGAGGAGATACGCAGTATTTT.

This clone has ten or more counts. The J gene is TRBJ2-1, the V gene TRBV19; 9 bases align to TRBD2. V trimming: 4 bases; J trimming: 1 base; junction bases outside the gene matches: 8. The CDR3 extends over 17 amino acids. Germline V gene lookup returns CDR1 LNHDA and CDR2 SQIVND (reference sequence). The CDR3 loop reads CASSTQTSGLSYNEQFF. The CDR3 region has the DNA TGTGCCAGTAGTACCCAGACTAGCGGCCTTTCCTACAATGAGCAGTTCTTC.

This clone was observed a handful of times. The CDR3 protein is CASSLSSGANVLTF. The CDR3 DNA follows: TGTGCCAGCAGTTTGAGCTCTGGGGCCAACGTCCTGACTTTC. This chain connects TRBV28 to TRBJ2-6; D gene unclear. CDR1 is MDHEN and CDR2 is SYDVKM in the germline V gene. V lost 3 bases and J lost 0, with 3 bases in between. The CDR3 totals 14 residues. Looking up the rest from reference TRBV28 and TRBJ2-6 gives the full variable domain: DVKVTQSSRYLVKRTGEKVFLECVQDMDHENMFWYRQDPGLGLRLIYFSYDVKMKEKGDIPEGYSVSREKKERFSLILESASTNQTSMYLCASSLSSGANVLTFGAGSRLTVL.

On this clone itself: This sample includes further DNA sequences coding for the same CDR3. The chain recombines TRBV2 with TRBJ1-5; 7 bases are shared with TRBD1. Germline CDR1 reads SNHLY; CDR2 reads FYNNEI. With V trimmed by 5 bases and J by 2 bases, 3 bases remained unmatched. CDR3 length: 14 amino acids. CDR3 in amino acids: CASSPGQGNQPQHF. CDR3 DNA: TGTGCCAGCAGTCCAGGACAGGGCAATCAGCCCCAGCATTTT.

This clone has only one observation. The chain is built from TRBV28 and TRBJ1-2; no definite D call. With 7 bases removed from V and 10 bases from J, the gap between germline ends came to 19 bases. CDR1 MDHEN and CDR2 SYDVKM come from the germline V gene. This CDR3 is built from 13 residues. The CDR3 here is CASIIPGSRVYTF. As DNA, the CDR3 is TGTGCCAGCATTATACCGGGATCCCGTGTCTACACCTTC.

The genes are TRBV4-1 and TRBJ2-1, with 7 bases fitting TRBD2. The CDR3 contains 16 residues. From germline, CDR1 is MGHRA and CDR2 YSYEKL. The V gene end was trimmed by 1 base and the J gene end by 3 bases; junction bases not matched to a gene: 6. The DNA of the CDR3 is TGCGCCAGCAGCCAAGGAGGGAGGGCTCTCTACAATGAGCAGTTCTTC. The encoded protein is CASSQGGRALYNEQFF.

This clone was observed a few times. This chain joins TRBV18 and TRBJ2-6; TRBD2 matches at 13 bases. The CDR3 spans 18 residues. Looked up from germline, CDR1 is KGHSH and CDR2 is LQKENI. Germline trimming cut 3 bases from V and 5 bases from J; bases unmatched to any gene: 7. DNA of the CDR3: TGTGCCAGCTCACCGGGACTAGCGGGGTCCCTTAGGGCCAACGTCCTGACTTTC. It translates to CASSPGLAGSLRANVLTF. Looking up the rest from reference TRBV18 and TRBJ2-6 gives the full variable domain: NAGVMQNPRHLVRRRGQEARLRCSPMKGHSHVYWYRQLPEEGLKFMVYLQKENIIDESGMPKERFSAEFPKEGPSILRIQQVVRGDSAAYFCASSPGLAGSLRANVLTFGAGSRLTVL.